In this sample, the clone carrying this TCR beta chain turned up a few times. No antigen is known for it. These data originate in a study of blood T cells in healthy people across ages. V lost 5 bases, J lost 8 bases, and 3 bases stayed unmatched. Germline CDR1 and CDR2: MNHEY and SVGEGT. This CDR3 spans 13 amino acids. Broader study findings: Changes seen in expanded clonotypes were possibly confounded by donor CMV status left unknown.

With a J-beta primer mix and a sample-barcoded 5' primer, a second PCR ran about 6 to 11 cycles. TCRdb redid the calling of the 5' RACE reads with MiXCR, one entry per CDR3 protein. Seen here are about 800,000 distinct CDR3 sequences, roughly 25% observed once, and the top ten hold approximately 4%. This same sample was also part of a study on T cells of mothers and their children.

The sequenced sample consisted of blood. The chain employs TRBV6-2 or TRBV6-3 and TRBJ1-6, with 7 bases identical to TRBD1. The receptor was derived from a boy younger than 18 in good health. CDR3 region: CASSTTGDSPLHF. The CDR3 nucleotides read TGTGCCAGCAGTACTACAGGGGATTCACCCCTCCACTTT.